The source of this T cell receptor (beta chain) is a study of T cells in localized non-small cell lung cancer. As to this clone: Its antigen is undetermined.

Overall study findings and caveats: Median detection of top 100 tumor clones in adjacent lung was about 52 clones. Uninvolved adjacent lung, not tumor, had the highest T cell clonality. Longer overall survival associated with higher blood T cell density; shorter survival with higher adjacent-lung clonality.

The data were produced by immunoSEQ multiplex PCR, yet TCRdb's version contains in-frame clones alone and is incomplete. Counted here are fewer than 45,000 clones, 85% to 90% occurring once; the ten biggest clones make up 2.6%. CDR1 is MNHEY and CDR2 is SVGAGI in the germline V gene. The V and J ends lost 2 bases and 0 bases respectively, with 8 bases between them. The CDR3 is made up of 16 amino acids. The sequence derives from a female donor of 60 years or more with stage I squamous cell lung carcinoma. The material sequenced was peripheral blood, taken before any cancer treatment. J is TRBJ2-6 and V is TRBV6-5; D remains ambiguous. CDR3 nucleotides: TGTGCCAGCAGTTACAGGCACTTCTCTGGGGCCAACGTCCTGACTTTC. Its protein is CASSYRHFSGANVLTF.